The 29 T cell receptor beta chains listed next were all sequenced from one sample in a study of blood T cell repertoires in COVID-19. The table came from immunoSEQ multiplex PCR; TCRdb's copy has only in-frame clones and leaves some out. In the table there are a few hundred thousand clones, around 87% of which are singletons. Material: peripheral blood. The receptors originated from a man aged 55 to 70 who had recovered from COVID-19.

The sample holds a few counts of this clone. The chain couples TRBV6-1 to TRBJ1-5; tentative D call: TRBD1 (5 bases). CDR3 length equals 15 residues. In germline, CDR1 is MNHNS, CDR2 SASEGT. The ends were cut back, 0 bases at V and 1 base at J, with 7 bases in the middle. This CDR3 reads CASSEAGGSNQPQHF. The CDR3 DNA sequence: TGTGCCAGCAGTGAAGCGGGGGGAAGCAATCAGCCCCAGCATTTT.

This chain uses TRBV5-8 with TRBJ1-1, with TRBD1 as a possible D gene (5 bases). The ends were cut back, 2 bases at V and 6 bases at J, with 17 bases in the middle. The CDR3 is 15 residues long. Germline-derived CDR1 and CDR2 are SGHTS and YDEGEE. The CDR3 nucleotides read TGTGCCAGCAGCTTTTCAAGGGGAGGAGGCGCTGAAGCTTTCTTT. Its protein product is CASSFSRGGGAEAFF.

The chain joins TRBV5-1 to TRBJ1-2, with 7 bases that match TRBD1. V was pared by 0 bases and J by 5 bases, with 7 bases of the junction left unmatched. Germline CDR1 SGHRS, CDR2 YFSETQ. This CDR3 comprises 15 residues. The CDR3 here is CASSLAGTALYGYTF. The DNA for the CDR3 is TGCGCCAGCAGCTTGGCCGGGACAGCTCTTTATGGCTACACCTTC.

V and J are TRBV30 and TRBJ1-4; D not certain. Germline-derived CDR1 and CDR2 are GTSNPN and SVGIG (reference sequence). This CDR3 is built from 13 residues. Trimming took 2 bases from V and 4 from J, leaving 8 bases between them. The CDR3 sequence: CAWSTGSNEKLFF. Written as DNA, the CDR3 is TGTGCCTGGAGTACGGGGAGTAATGAAAAACTGTTTTTT.

The chain joins TRBV4-1 to TRBJ2-2, with 9 bases identical to TRBD2. This CDR3 comprises 16 residues. With V trimmed by 3 bases and J by 2 bases, 4 bases remained unmatched. The germline V gene encodes CDR1 MGHRA and CDR2 YSYEKL. The CDR3 sequence is CASSHVAGANTGELFF. In DNA, the CDR3 is TGCGCCAGCAGCCACGTAGCGGGGGCTAACACCGGGGAGCTGTTTTTT.

The J gene is TRBJ2-7, the V gene TRBV6-6, with D possibly being TRBD2 (5 bases). The germline CDR1 and CDR2 sequences are MNHNY and SVGAGI (reference sequence). Trimming left V 2 bases short and J 5 bases short, with 13 bases between. The CDR3 totals 14 residues. CDR3 region: CASSYPGFPHEQYF. Written as DNA, the CDR3 is TGTGCCAGCAGTTACCCGGGATTCCCTCACGAGCAGTACTTC.

The chain carries TRBV12-3 or TRBV12-4 and TRBJ1-2, with TRBD1 identical over 7 bases. The CDR3 has 12 residues. V trimming: 6 bases; J trimming: 6 bases; junction bases outside the gene matches: 4. CDR3: CASRTTGNGYTF. For the CDR3, the DNA is TGTGCCAGCAGAACGACAGGGAATGGCTACACCTTC.

The V and J genes are TRBV7-2 and TRBJ2-4; 14 positions match TRBD2. Germline CDR1 reads SGHTA; CDR2 reads FQGNSA. The CDR3 loop spans 16 amino acids. Trimming took 4 bases from V and 9 from J; bases not matched to a gene: 8. In DNA form, the CDR3 reads TGTGCCAGCAGCTCCGCGACTAGCGGGAGGGGCATCATTCAGTACTTC. Translation: CASSSATSGRGIIQYF.

The CDR3 here is CASSLDRGTKETQYF. The CDR3 coding sequence is TGTGCCAGCAGCTTAGATAGAGGGACTAAAGAGACCCAGTACTTC. The chain has TRBV7-9 and TRBJ2-5; 7 bases fit TRBD2. CDR1 and CDR2 from the germline V gene are SEHNR and FQNEAQ (reference sequence). The CDR3 is made up of 15 amino acids. V dropped 1 base and J dropped 3; count of bases not matched to a gene: 5.

The chain recombines TRBV3-1 (or the pseudogene TRBV3-2) with TRBJ2-2; 8 bases fit TRBD2. Per the germline V gene, CDR1 is LGHDT and CDR2 is YNNKEL (reference sequence). The V and J ends lost 2 bases and 6 bases, in that order; junction bases with no gene match: 5. The CDR3 extends over 15 amino acids. The CDR3 spells CASSQLSGSPGELFF. The CDR3 DNA follows: TGTGCCAGCAGCCAACTAAGCGGGAGTCCCGGGGAGCTGTTTTTT.

This chain uses TRBV10-3 with TRBJ2-7; 10 bases map to TRBD1. With 3 bases clipped from V and 5 bases from J, the junction kept 4 bases outside the gene matches. The CDR3 has 14 residues. The germline gives CDR1 ENHRY, CDR2 SYGVKD. The CDR3 protein is CAISERQGADEQYF. CDR3 nucleotides: TGTGCCATCAGTGAAAGACAGGGGGCGGACGAGCAGTACTTC.

CDR3 in amino acids: CASSEQGGSGNIQYF. In DNA, the CDR3 is TGTGCCAGCAGTGAGCAGGGAGGAAGCGGAAACATTCAGTACTTC. The chain uses TRBV2 and TRBJ2-4; tentatively, D is TRBD2 (6 bases). The CDR3 runs 15 residues. Germline values: CDR1 SNHLY, CDR2 FYNNEI. The V and J ends lost 3 bases and 6 bases respectively, with 15 bases between them.

There are many counts of this clone. V usage is TRBV9 and J usage is TRBJ2-7; 7 bases are a match to TRBD2. The CDR3 length is 15 residues. With V trimmed by 0 bases and J by 3 bases, 6 bases remained unmatched. Germline loops: CDR1 SGDLS, CDR2 YYNGEE. The CDR3 protein is CASSVEPSGNYEQYF. For the CDR3, the DNA is TGTGCCAGCAGCGTAGAGCCTAGCGGAAACTACGAGCAGTACTTC.

This chain uses TRBV7-3 with TRBJ2-1, with 7 bases matching TRBD1. CDR1 is SGHTA and CDR2 is FQGTGA in the germline V gene. This CDR3 contains 13 residues. After removal of 1 base from V and 7 bases from J, the junction contained 1 base not matched to a gene. The CDR3 DNA sequence: TGTGCCAGCAGCTTAAAGGGGGCGAATGAGCAGTTCTTC. It translates to CASSLKGANEQFF.

This clone has just a few counts. This chain's CDR3 is CASSLPSGAYNEQFF. The CDR3 region has the DNA TGTGCCAGCAGCCTACCTAGCGGGGCGTACAATGAGCAGTTCTTC. The chain has TRBV9 and TRBJ2-1; 9 positions agree with TRBD2. The J segment lost 4 bases and the V segment lost 4 bases, leaving 6 bases of the junction unmatched. This CDR3 has 15 amino acids. Germline CDR1 SGDLS, CDR2 YYNGEE.

The V call is TRBV3-1 (or the pseudogene TRBV3-2), the J call TRBJ1-5; D possibly corresponds to TRBD1 (5 bases). The CDR3 totals 14 residues. Germline CDR1 reads LGHDT; CDR2 reads YNNKEL (reference sequence). V gave up 0 bases and J gave up 7 bases, with 10 bases separating them. The CDR3 is CASSQEGGLQPQHF. DNA for the CDR3: TGTGCCAGCAGCCAAGAGGGGGGACTACAGCCCCAGCATTTT.

This clone was seen only once. This chain joins TRBV7-2 and TRBJ2-7, with D possibly being TRBD2 (6 bases). The V end was cut by 3 bases, the J end by 1 base, with 13 bases between. Germline loops: CDR1 SGHTA, CDR2 FQGNSA. This CDR3 is built from 15 residues. The CDR3 coding sequence is TGTGCCAGCAGCTTTTACGGCGGGGATTCCTACGAGCAGTACTTC. Protein product: CASSFYGGDSYEQYF.

This sequence joins TRBV2 and TRBJ2-7; D perhaps matches TRBD1 (5 bases). The germline V gene encodes CDR1 SNHLY and CDR2 FYNNEI. This CDR3 comprises 13 residues. V lost 4 bases and J lost 6, with 13 bases in between. In DNA form, the CDR3 reads TGTGCCAGCAGTGTAAGTTGGCAGGGCGAGCAGTACTTC. It translates to CASSVSWQGEQYF.

On this clone: Given a much more abundant clone one base away, this may be a read error. The chain combines TRBV24-1 with TRBJ1-1, with D possibly being TRBD1 (6 bases). The CDR3 covers 11 residues. With 7 bases removed from V and 5 bases from J, the gap between germline ends came to 7 bases. CDR1 KGHDR and CDR2 SFDVKD come from the germline V gene. The DNA for the CDR3 is TGTGCCACCAGCCAGGGGACTGAAGCTTTCTTT. This translates into CATSQGTEAFF.

The J gene is TRBJ2-7, the V gene TRBV5-1, with 7 bases lining up with TRBD1. The CDR3 has 14 amino acids. Germline CDR1 SGHRS, CDR2 YFSETQ. J was trimmed by 0 bases and V by 3 bases; bases with no gene match: 3. CDR3 amino acids: CASSYQGDSYEQYF. The CDR3, as DNA: TGCGCCAGCAGCTACCAGGGGGACTCCTACGAGCAGTACTTC.

This chain uses TRBV7-2 with TRBJ1-1; perhaps TRBD1 as D (6 bases). This CDR3 is 15 amino acids long. Germline V gene sequence: CDR1 SGHTA, CDR2 FQGNSA. Trimming removed 1 base from V and 5 bases from J, with 14 bases in between. CDR3 sequence (DNA): TGTGCCAGCAGCTTAGACAGGGTGAGAAATACTGAAGCTTTCTTT. Its translation is CASSLDRVRNTEAFF.

The chain recombines TRBV27 with TRBJ2-3; possible D gene TRBD2, 5 bases. Trimming removed 2 bases from V and 3 bases from J, with 12 bases in between. This CDR3 contains 15 residues. Germline V lookup: CDR1 MNHEY, CDR2 SMNVEV (reference sequence). The CDR3 DNA reads as TGTGCCAGCAGTTTACAGAGCGGTGCGACAGATACGCAGTATTTT. It codes for CASSLQSGATDTQYF.

Here the CDR3 DNA reads TGTGCCAGCAGCTCCCTTTCTAGCGGGAGAGGCGGCGGGGAGCTGTTTTTT. Its translation: CASSSLSSGRGGGELFF. The chain is built from TRBV5-5 and TRBJ2-2; 10 bases agree with TRBD2. Per germline, CDR1 SGHKS and CDR2 YYEKEE (reference sequence). The junction had 12 bases not matched to a gene; V was cut back by 3 bases and J by 7 bases. The CDR3 totals 17 residues.

The J gene is TRBJ1-3, the V gene TRBV10-3, with 7 bases fitting TRBD1. CDR3 length: 16 amino acids. Germline V gene sequence: CDR1 ENHRY, CDR2 SYGVKD. The J segment lost 2 bases and the V segment lost 3 bases, leaving 7 bases of the junction unmatched. CDR3 in DNA: TGTGCCATCAGTGAATCCCTGACAGGGACTGGAAACACCATATATTTT. Protein: CAISESLTGTGNTIYF.

This chain links TRBV5-1 with TRBJ2-1; TRBD2 aligns across 7 bases. The CDR3 is made up of 14 amino acids. Unmatched junction bases numbered 3, after V lost 4 bases and J lost 2 bases. CDR1 is SGHRS and CDR2 is YFSETQ in the germline V gene. The CDR3 is CASSGGTTYNEQFF. DNA for the CDR3: TGCGCCAGCAGCGGGGGGACTACCTACAATGAGCAGTTCTTC.

The chain couples TRBV5-1 to TRBJ2-1; no reliable D call. V was shortened by 1 base and J by 4 bases, with 12 bases between the two germline ends. CDR3 size: 15 residues. Germline V gene lookup returns CDR1 SGHRS and CDR2 YFSETQ. The CDR3 nucleotides are TGCGCCAGCAGCTTGTTTTCTAGTCAATACAATGAGCAGTTCTTC. Amino acid sequence: CASSLFSSQYNEQFF.

The chain links TRBV10-1 to TRBJ2-3; maybe TRBD2 (6 bases). The CDR3 spans 15 residues. Trimming left V 4 bases short and J 3 bases short, with 14 bases between. Looked up from germline, CDR1 is WNHNN and CDR2 is SYGVQD (reference sequence). DNA of the CDR3: TGCGCCAGCAGTGCGAGGGGACTCCTAACAGATACGCAGTATTTT. Translated: CASSARGLLTDTQYF.

The chain joins TRBV5-1 to TRBJ2-3, with TRBD2 matching 13 bases. The CDR3 runs 20 residues. Germline CDR1 and CDR2: SGHRS and YFSETQ. V shed 3 bases and J 1 base; nucleotides not matched to a gene: 14. In DNA form, the CDR3 reads TGCGCCAGCAGCTCCGACAGGACTAGCGGGGGCATGTGGGGCACAGATACGCAGTATTTT. Its translation: CASSSDRTSGGMWGTDTQYF.

CDR3 region: CASSLLAEAFF. The CDR3 DNA is TGTGCCAGCAGCTTATTAGCTGAAGCTTTCTTT. The chain carries TRBV3-1 (or the pseudogene TRBV3-2) and TRBJ1-1; D is unresolved. The V gene lost 5 bases and the J gene lost 6 bases, with 7 bases spanning the gap. This CDR3 has 11 residues. Germline CDR1 and CDR2: LGHDT and YNNKEL (reference sequence).